This T cell receptor beta chain is from a study of cytotoxic CD8 clonotypes in ibrutinib-treated CLL. Overall study context: Of a cohort that held ten to twelve relapsed/refractory and some 14 treatment-naive patients, roughly 18 were IGHV unmutated. Study-wide points: Clonality, elevated at ibrutinib response, dropped back toward baseline at progression. Clonality measured at baseline exceeded age-matched healthy donors, tracking circulating CD8+ T-cell counts.

A remark on this clone: Its matching antigen is unknown.

There are 13 residues in the CDR3. V lost 7 bases and J lost 4, with 16 bases in between. Per germline, CDR1 SQVTM and CDR2 ANQGSEA. Clones were read by immunoSEQ multiplex PCR, and TCRdb kept only the in-frame ones, dropping some. In the table there are more than 70,000 clones, around 79% of which are singletons. The receptor's source is a human donor with chronic lymphocytic leukemia. V usage is TRBV29-1 and J usage is TRBJ1-2, with D perhaps matching TRBD1 (6 bases). Specimen: PBMCs, collected after 12 months of ibrutinib treatment. The CDR3 coding sequence is TGCAGCGCCCAGGGGACACCCCCCTATGGCTACACCTTC. As protein: CSAQGTPPYGYTF.